This T cell receptor beta chain is drawn from a study of blood T cell repertoires in COVID-19. At the level of the study: T cells, B-cell-depleted T cells, or PBMCs supplied cDNA or gDNA.

Source study methods: Nucleated cell number was recorded as an estimate derived from reference gene primer amplification. Assay: immunoSEQ multiplex PCR; the TCRdb copy retains only in-frame clones and omits some. The DNA gave D and trimming, while V, J and clone size come from that table. The table shows some 140,000 clones, with approximately 84% occurring only once. In germline, CDR1 is MNHEY, CDR2 SMNVEV (reference sequence). The CDR3 extends over 16 amino acids. The V gene end was trimmed by 3 bases and the J gene end by 7 bases; junction bases not matched to a gene: 12. The study drew participants aged about 18 to 95 years from roughly 25 US areas. Participants' reported clinical history set cohort assignment.

This receptor was identified in a man in his forties with acute COVID-19. The chain links TRBV27 to TRBJ2-3; 8 bases align to TRBD2. The sample was PBMCs or T cells enriched from blood (not recorded which). The CDR3 region has the DNA TGTGCCAGCAGTTTTTCGGGAGGGGGTGGGGGTTATACGCAGTATTTT. It yields the protein CASSFSGGGGGYTQYF.